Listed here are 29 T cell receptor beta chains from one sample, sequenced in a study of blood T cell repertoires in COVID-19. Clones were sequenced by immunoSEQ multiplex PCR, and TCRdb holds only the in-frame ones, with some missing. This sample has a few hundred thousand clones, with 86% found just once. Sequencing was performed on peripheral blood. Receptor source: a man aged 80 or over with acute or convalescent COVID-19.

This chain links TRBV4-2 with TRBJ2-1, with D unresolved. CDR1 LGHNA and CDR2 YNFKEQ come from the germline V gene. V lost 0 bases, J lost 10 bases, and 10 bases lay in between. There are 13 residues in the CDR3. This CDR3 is CASSQDEPSEQFF. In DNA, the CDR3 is TGTGCCAGCAGCCAAGATGAGCCCTCGGAGCAGTTCTTC.

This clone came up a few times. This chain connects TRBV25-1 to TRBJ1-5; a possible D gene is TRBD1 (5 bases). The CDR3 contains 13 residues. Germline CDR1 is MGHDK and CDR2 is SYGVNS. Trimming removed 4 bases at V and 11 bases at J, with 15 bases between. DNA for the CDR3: TGTGCCAGCAGTGGGGACGGGGGTTCAGCCCAGCATTTT. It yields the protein CASSGDGGSAQHF.

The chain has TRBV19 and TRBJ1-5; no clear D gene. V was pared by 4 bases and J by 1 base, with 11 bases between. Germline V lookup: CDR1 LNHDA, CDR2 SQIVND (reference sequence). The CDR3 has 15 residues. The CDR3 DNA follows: TGTGCCAGTAGTACCGCGGCGGGGAGCAATCAGCCCCAGCATTTT. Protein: CASSTAAGSNQPQHF.

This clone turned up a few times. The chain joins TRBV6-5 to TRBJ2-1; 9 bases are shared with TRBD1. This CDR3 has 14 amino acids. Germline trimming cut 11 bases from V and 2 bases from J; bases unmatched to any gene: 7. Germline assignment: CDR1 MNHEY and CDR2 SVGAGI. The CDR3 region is CAGQTGGTYNEQFF. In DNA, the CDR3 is TGTGCCGGCCAAACAGGGGGCACCTACAATGAGCAGTTCTTC.

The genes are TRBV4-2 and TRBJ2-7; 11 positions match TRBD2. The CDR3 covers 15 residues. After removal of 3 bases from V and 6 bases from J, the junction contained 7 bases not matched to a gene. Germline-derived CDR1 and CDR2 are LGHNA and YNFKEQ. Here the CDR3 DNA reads TGTGCCAGCAGCCAGGTTTCCGGGACTAGCGGCGAGCAGTACTTC. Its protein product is CASSQVSGTSGEQYF.

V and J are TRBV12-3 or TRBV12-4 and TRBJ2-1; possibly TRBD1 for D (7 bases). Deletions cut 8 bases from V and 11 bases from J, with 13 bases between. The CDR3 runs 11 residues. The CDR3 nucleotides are TGTGCCAGCTCCAGGGGGACTCAGCAGTTCTTC. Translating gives CASSRGTQQFF.

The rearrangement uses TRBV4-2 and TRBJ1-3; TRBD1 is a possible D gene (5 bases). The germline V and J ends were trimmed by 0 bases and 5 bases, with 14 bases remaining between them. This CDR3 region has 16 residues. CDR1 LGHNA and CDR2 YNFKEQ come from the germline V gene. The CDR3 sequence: CASSQERGADRNTIYF. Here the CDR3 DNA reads TGTGCCAGCAGCCAAGAACGTGGGGCAGACAGAAACACCATATATTTT.

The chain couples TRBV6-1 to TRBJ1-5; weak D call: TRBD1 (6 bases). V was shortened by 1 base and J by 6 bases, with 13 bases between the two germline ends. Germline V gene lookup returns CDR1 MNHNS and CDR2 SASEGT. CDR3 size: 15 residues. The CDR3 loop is CASSEVRGGGQPQHF. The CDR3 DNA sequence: TGTGCCAGCAGTGAAGTGAGGGGGGGCGGTCAGCCCCAGCATTTT.

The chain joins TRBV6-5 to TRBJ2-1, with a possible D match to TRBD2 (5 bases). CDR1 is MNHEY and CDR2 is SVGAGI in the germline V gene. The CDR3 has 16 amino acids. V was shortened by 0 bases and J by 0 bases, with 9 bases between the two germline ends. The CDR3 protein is CASSYSRSGSYNEQFF. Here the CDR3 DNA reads TGTGCCAGCAGTTACTCGAGAAGCGGCTCCTACAATGAGCAGTTCTTC.

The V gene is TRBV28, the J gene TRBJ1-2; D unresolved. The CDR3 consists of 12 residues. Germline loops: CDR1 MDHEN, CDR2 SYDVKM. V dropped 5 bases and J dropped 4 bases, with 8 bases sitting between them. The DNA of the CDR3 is TGTGCCAGCAGTCAGCCGGGCTATGGCTACACCTTC. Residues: CASSQPGYGYTF.

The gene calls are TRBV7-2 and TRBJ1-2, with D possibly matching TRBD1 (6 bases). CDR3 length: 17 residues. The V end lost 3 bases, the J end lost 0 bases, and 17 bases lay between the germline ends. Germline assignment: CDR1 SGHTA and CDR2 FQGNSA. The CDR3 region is CASSLGGQVKANYGYTF. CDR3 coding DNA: TGTGCCAGCAGCTTGGGGGGGCAGGTCAAAGCTAACTATGGCTACACCTTC.

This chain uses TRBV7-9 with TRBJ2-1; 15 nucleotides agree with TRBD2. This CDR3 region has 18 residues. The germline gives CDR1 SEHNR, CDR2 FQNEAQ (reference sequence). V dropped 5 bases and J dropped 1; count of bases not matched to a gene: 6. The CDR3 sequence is CASSKLGLAGGSYNEQFF. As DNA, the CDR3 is TGTGCCAGCAGCAAACTCGGACTAGCGGGGGGGTCCTACAATGAGCAGTTCTTC.

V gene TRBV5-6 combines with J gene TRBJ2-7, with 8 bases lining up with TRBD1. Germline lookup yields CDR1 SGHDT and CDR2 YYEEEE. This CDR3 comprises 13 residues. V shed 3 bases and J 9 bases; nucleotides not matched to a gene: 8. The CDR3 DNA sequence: TGTGCCAGCAGCTACGGCAGGGGGCAGGTGCAGTACTTC. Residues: CASSYGRGQVQYF.

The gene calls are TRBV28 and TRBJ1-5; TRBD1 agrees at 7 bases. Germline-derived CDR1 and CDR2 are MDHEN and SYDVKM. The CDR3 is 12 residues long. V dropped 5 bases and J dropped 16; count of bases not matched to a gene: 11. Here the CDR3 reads CASSPSTGRRHF. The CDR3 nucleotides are TGTGCCAGCAGTCCGTCGACAGGGAGGAGACATTTT.

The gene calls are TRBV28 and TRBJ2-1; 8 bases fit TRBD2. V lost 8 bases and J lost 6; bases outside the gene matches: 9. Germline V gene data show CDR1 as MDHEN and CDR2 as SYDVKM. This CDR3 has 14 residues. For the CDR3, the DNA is TGTGCCAGCGGTACTAGCGGCTACATCAATGAGCAGTTCTTC. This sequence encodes CASGTSGYINEQFF.

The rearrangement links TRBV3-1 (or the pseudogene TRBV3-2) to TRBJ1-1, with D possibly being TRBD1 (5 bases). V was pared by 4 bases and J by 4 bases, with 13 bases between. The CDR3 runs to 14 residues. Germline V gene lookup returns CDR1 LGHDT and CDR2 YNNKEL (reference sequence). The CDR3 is CASSPIAGGTEAFF. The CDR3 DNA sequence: TGTGCCAGCAGCCCCATCGCGGGGGGCACTGAAGCTTTCTTT.

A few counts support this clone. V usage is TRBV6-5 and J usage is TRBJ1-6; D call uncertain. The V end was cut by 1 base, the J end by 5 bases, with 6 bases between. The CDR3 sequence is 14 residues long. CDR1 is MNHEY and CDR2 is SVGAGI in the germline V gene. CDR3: CASSYFPDNSPLHF. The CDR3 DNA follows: TGTGCCAGCAGTTACTTTCCAGATAATTCACCCCTCCACTTT.

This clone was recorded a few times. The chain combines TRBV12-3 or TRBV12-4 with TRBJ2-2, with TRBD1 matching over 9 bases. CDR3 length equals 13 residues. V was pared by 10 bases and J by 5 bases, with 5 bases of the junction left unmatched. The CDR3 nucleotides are TGTGCCATACAGGGGGCGCGGACCGGGGAGCTGTTTTTT. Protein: CAIQGARTGELFF.

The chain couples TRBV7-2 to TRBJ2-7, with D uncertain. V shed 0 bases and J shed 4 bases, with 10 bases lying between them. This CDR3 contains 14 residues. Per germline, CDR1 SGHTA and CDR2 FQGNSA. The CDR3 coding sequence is TGTGCCAGCAGCTTAGCCACAGCATATTACGAGCAGTACTTC. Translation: CASSLATAYYEQYF.

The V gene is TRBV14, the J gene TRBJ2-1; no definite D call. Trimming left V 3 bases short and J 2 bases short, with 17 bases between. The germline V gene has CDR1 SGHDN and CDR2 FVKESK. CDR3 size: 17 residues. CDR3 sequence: CASSHPTRLSTYNEQFF. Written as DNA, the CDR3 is TGTGCCAGCAGCCACCCGACACGGTTGAGTACCTACAATGAGCAGTTCTTC.

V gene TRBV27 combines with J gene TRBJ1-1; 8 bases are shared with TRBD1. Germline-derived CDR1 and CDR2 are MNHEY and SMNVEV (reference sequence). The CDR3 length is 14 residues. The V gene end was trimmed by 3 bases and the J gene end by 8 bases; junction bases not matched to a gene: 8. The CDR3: CASSFDYWTGEAFF. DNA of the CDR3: TGTGCCAGCAGTTTTGACTACTGGACAGGGGAAGCTTTCTTT.

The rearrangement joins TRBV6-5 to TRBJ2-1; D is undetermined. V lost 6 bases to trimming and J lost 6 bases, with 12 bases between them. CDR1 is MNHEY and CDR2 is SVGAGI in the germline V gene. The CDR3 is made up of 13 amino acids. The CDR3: CASRGTQPNEQFF. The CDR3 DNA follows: TGTGCCAGCAGGGGCACCCAACCCAATGAGCAGTTCTTC.

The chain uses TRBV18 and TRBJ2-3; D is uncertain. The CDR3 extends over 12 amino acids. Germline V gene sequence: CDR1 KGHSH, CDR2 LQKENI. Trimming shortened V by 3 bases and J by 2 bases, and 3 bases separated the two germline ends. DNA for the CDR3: TGTGCCAGCTCACCCTCCACAGATACGCAGTATTTT. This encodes CASSPSTDTQYF.

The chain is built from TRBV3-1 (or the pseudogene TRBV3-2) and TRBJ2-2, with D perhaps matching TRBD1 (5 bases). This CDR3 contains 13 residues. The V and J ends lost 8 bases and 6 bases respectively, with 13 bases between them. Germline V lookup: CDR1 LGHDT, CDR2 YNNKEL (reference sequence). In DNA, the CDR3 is TGTGCCAGCCAGAAGGCCAGGGCCGGGGAGCTGTTTTTT. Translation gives CASQKARAGELFF.

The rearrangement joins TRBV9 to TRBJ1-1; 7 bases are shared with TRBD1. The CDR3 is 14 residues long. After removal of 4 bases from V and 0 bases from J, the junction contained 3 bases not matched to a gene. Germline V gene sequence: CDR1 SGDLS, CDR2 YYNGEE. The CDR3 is CASSKTGMNTEAFF. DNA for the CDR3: TGTGCCAGCAGCAAGACAGGGATGAACACTGAAGCTTTCTTT.

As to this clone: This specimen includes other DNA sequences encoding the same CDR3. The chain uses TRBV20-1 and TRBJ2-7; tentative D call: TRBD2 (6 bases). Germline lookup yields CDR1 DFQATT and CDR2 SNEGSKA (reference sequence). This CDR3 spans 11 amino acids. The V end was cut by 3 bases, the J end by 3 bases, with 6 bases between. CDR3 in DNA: TGCAGTGCTAGCGGGAGCTACGAGCAGTACTTC. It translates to CSASGSYEQYF.

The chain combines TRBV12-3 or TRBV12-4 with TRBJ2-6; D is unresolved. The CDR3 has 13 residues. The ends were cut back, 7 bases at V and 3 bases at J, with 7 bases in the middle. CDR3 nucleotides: TGTGCCAGCACTCTCGGTGGGGCCAACGTCCTGACTTTC. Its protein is CASTLGGANVLTF.

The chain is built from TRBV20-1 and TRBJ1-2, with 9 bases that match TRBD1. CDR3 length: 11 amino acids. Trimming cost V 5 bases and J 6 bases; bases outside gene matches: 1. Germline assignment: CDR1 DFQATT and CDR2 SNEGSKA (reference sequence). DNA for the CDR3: TGCAGTGCTCGACAGGGGGATGGCTACACCTTC. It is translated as CSARQGDGYTF.

The CDR3 loop reads CASSPTGRYQPQHF. In DNA, the CDR3 is TGTGCCAGCAGTCCCACAGGGAGATATCAGCCCCAGCATTTT. The chain combines TRBV27 with TRBJ1-5; D is perhaps TRBD1 (6 bases). Trimming pared 5 bases from V and 5 bases from J, leaving 13 bases between. CDR1 MNHEY and CDR2 SMNVEV come from the germline V gene (reference sequence). This CDR3 spans 14 amino acids.